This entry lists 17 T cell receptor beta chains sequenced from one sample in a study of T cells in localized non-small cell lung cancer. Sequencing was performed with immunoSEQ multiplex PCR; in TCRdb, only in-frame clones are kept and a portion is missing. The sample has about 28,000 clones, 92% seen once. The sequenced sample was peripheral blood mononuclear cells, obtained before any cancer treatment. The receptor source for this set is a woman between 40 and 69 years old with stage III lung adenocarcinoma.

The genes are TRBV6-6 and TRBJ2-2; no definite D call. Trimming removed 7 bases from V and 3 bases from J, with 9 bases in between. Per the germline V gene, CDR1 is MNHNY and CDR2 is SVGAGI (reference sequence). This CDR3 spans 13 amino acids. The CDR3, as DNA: TGTGCCAGCACGAAGGGCTACACCGGGGAGCTGTTTTTT. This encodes CASTKGYTGELFF.

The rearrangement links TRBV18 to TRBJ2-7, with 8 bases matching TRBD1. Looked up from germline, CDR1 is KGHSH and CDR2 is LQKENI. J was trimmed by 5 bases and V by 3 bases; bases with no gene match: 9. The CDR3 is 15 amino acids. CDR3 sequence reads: CASSPPGQVAHEQYF. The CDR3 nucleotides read TGTGCCAGCTCACCTCCGGGACAGGTAGCCCACGAGCAGTACTTC.

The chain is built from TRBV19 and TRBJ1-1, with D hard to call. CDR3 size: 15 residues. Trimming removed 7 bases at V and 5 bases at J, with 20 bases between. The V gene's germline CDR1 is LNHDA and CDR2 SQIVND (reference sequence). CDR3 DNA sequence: TGTGCCAGTACCTCTGGAGGGCTCCCGAGGACTGAAGCTTTCTTT. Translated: CASTSGGLPRTEAFF.

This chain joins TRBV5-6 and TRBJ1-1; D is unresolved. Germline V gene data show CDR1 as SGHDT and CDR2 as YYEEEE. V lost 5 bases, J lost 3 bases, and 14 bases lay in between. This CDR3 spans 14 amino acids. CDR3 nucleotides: TGTGCCAGCAGACCACAACGGATCTACACTGAAGCTTTCTTT. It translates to CASRPQRIYTEAFF.

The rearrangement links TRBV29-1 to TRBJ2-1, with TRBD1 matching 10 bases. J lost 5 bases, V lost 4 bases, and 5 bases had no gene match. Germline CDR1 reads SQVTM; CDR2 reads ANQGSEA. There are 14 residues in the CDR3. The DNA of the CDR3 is TGCAGCGTTGTAGGGGACAGGGGACACAATGAGCAGTTCTTC. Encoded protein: CSVVGDRGHNEQFF.

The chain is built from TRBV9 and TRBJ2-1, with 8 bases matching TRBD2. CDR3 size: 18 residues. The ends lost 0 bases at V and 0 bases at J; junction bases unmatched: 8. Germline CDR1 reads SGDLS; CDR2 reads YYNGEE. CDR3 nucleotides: TGTGCCAGCAGCGTAGGGAGCGGGAGTGGTTCCTCCTACAATGAGCAGTTCTTC. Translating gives CASSVGSGSGSSYNEQFF.

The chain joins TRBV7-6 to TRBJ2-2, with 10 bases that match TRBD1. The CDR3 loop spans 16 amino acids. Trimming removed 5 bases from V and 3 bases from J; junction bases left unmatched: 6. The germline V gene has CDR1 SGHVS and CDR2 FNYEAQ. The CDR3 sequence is CASSLRQGADTGELFF. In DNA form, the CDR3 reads TGTGCCAGCAGCCTCCGACAGGGGGCGGACACCGGGGAGCTGTTTTTT.

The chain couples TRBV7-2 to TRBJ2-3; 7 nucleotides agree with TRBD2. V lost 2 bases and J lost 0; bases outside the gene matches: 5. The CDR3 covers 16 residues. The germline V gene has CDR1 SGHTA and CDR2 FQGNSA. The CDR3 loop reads CASSLYSSGSTDTQYF. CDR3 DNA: TGTGCCAGCAGCTTATATTCTAGCGGAAGCACAGATACGCAGTATTTT.

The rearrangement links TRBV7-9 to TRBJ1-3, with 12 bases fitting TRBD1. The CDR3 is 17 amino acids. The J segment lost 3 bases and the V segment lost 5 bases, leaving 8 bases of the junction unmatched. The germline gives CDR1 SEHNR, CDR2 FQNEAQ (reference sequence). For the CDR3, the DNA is TGTGCCAGCAGCCGGGACGGGGACAGGGGGCATGGAAACACCATATATTTT. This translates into CASSRDGDRGHGNTIYF.

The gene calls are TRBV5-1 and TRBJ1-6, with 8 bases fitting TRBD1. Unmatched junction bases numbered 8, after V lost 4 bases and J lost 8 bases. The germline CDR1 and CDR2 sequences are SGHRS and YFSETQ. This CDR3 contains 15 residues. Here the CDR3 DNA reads TGCGCCAGCAGCGCCGGGACAGGTCTTTATTCACCCCTCCACTTT. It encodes CASSAGTGLYSPLHF.

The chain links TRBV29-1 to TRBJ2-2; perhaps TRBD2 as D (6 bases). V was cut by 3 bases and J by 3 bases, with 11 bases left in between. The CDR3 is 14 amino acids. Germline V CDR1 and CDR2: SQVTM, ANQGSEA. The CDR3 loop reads CSVDVGSDTGELFF. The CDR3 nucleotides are TGCAGCGTTGATGTCGGGAGCGACACCGGGGAGCTGTTTTTT.

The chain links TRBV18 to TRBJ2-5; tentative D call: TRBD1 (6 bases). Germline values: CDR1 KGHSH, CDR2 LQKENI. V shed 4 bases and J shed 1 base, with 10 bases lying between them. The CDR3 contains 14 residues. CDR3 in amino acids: CASSLQGLQETQYF. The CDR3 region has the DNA TGTGCCAGCTCACTCCAGGGGCTCCAAGAGACCCAGTACTTC.

The CDR3, as DNA: TGTGCCAGCAGCAAAGTTATAGGGACGAAAGCTATCGAGCAGTTCTTC. It yields the protein CASSKVIGTKAIEQFF. The J gene is TRBJ2-1, the V gene TRBV21-1. TRBV21-1 is described as a pseudogene. This CDR3 spans 16 amino acids.

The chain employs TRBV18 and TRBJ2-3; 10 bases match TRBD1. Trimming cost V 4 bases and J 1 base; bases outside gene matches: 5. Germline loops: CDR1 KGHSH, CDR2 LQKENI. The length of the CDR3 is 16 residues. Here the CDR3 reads CASSRSGQGGTDTQYF. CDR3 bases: TGTGCCAGCTCACGTTCAGGACAGGGGGGCACAGATACGCAGTATTTT.

CDR3 sequence reads: CASSTTRTSGGETQYF. As DNA, the CDR3 is TGCGCCAGCAGCACAACTAGGACTAGCGGCGGGGAGACCCAGTACTTC. The V call is TRBV5-1, the J call TRBJ2-5, with 10 nucleotides matching TRBD2. Germline V gene data show CDR1 as SGHRS and CDR2 as YFSETQ. The CDR3 is 16 amino acids. Trimming took 4 bases from V and 5 from J; bases not matched to a gene: 11. The whole variable domain, remainder taken from reference TRBV5-1 and TRBJ2-5, is KAGVTQTPRYLIKTRGQQVTLSCSPISGHRSVSWYQQTPGQGLQFLFEYFSETQRNKGNFPGRFSGRQFSNSRSEMNVSTLELGDSALYLCASSTTRTSGGETQYFGPGTRLLVL.

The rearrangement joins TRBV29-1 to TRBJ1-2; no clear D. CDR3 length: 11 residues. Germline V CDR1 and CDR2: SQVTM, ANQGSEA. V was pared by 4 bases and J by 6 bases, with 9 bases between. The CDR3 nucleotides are TGCAGCGTTGTGGGGAGTCATGGCTACACCTTC. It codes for CSVVGSHGYTF.

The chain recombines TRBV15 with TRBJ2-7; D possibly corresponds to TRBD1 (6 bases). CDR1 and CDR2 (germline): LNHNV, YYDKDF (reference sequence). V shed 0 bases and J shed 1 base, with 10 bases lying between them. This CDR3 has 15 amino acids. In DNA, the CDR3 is TGTGCCACCAGCAGAGATCCCACAGGGTCCTACGAGCAGTACTTC. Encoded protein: CATSRDPTGSYEQYF. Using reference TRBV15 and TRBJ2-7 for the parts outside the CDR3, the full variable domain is DAMVIQNPRYQVTQFGKPVTLSCSQTLNHNVMYWYQQKSSQAPKLLFHYYDKDFNNEADTPDNFQSRRPNTSFCFLDIRSPGLGDTAMYLCATSRDPTGSYEQYFGPGTRLTVT.